The rows below give T cell receptor beta chains drawn from one sample of a study of T cells in Graves' hyperthyroidism and ophthalmopathy. TCRdb reprocessed the multiplex PCR reads with MiXCR, giving one entry per CDR3 protein. The repertoire holds roughly 350,000 distinct CDR3 sequences, with roughly 13% as singletons. Sequencing used blood. These TCRs come from a woman in her forties with Graves' ophthalmopathy. Both conserved end residues are part of each CDR3. The order of the fields is D gene, V gene, J gene, clone size, CDR3 length, CDR3 DNA, CDR3 protein. The D gene is left open where the match is weak. Clone size is not always given. Where it is, it says once, few, many or a class for expanded clones.

d_gene: NA; v_gene: TRBV5-1; j_gene: TRBJ1-2; abundance: NA; len: 14; CDR3nt: TGCGCCAGCAGCTCGGGACGGACTAACTATGGCTACACCTTC; CDR3aa: CASSSGRTNYGYTF
d_gene: NA; v_gene: TRBV20-1; j_gene: TRBJ2-1; abundance: many; len: 14; CDR3nt: TGCAGTGCTAGATCGTCTACCTATTACAATGAGCAGTTCTTC; CDR3aa: CSARSSTYYNEQFF
d_gene: NA; v_gene: TRBV20-1; j_gene: TRBJ1-5; abundance: NA; len: 13; CDR3nt: TGCAGTGCTAGGGGGTTACGCAATCAGCCCCAGCATTTT; CDR3aa: CSARGLRNQPQHF
d_gene: NA; v_gene: TRBV19; j_gene: TRBJ2-1; abundance: few; len: 17; CDR3nt: TGTGCCAGTAGTTTCGGGACTGGAACGCCGGGCTACAATGAGCAGTTCTTC; CDR3aa: CASSFGTGTPGYNEQFF
d_gene: NA; v_gene: TRBV20-1; j_gene: TRBJ1-1; abundance: few; len: 13; CDR3nt: TGCAGTGCTAGAGCCCAACAGGGATTTGAAGCTTTCTTT; CDR3aa: CSARAQQGFEAFF
d_gene: TRBD1; v_gene: TRBV19; j_gene: TRBJ2-3; abundance: many; len: 15; CDR3nt: TGTGCCAGTAGTAGGACAGGGAAGAGAGCAGATACGCAGTATTTT; CDR3aa: CASSRTGKRADTQYF
d_gene: TRBD2; v_gene: TRBV20-1; j_gene: TRBJ2-1; abundance: few; len: 14; CDR3nt: TGCAGTGCTAGTAGCGGGGGGCCTGAGAATGAGCAGTTCTTC; CDR3aa: CSASSGGPENEQFF
d_gene: NA; v_gene: TRBV7-7; j_gene: TRBJ2-1; abundance: NA; len: 13; CDR3nt: TGTGCTAGCAGCCCGGGGACGGACAATGATCAGTTCTTC; CDR3aa: CASSPGTDNDQFF
d_gene: NA; v_gene: TRBV20-1; j_gene: TRBJ1-2; abundance: NA; len: 13; CDR3nt: TGCAGTGCTGACCCTAGGGGTAACTATGGCTACACCTTC; CDR3aa: CSADPRGNYGYTF
d_gene: TRBD2; v_gene: TRBV7-2; j_gene: TRBJ2-5; abundance: many; len: 17; CDR3nt: TGTGCCAGCAGCTTAGTCTCGGCTAGCGGGGGGGAAGAGACCCAGTACTTC; CDR3aa: CASSLVSASGGEETQYF
d_gene: NA; v_gene: TRBV7-6; j_gene: TRBJ2-3; abundance: few; len: 13; CDR3nt: TGTGCAAGCGCAGGTCCACACACAGATACGCAGTATTTT; CDR3aa: CASAGPHTDTQYF
d_gene: NA; v_gene: TRBV28; j_gene: TRBJ2-5; abundance: many; len: 11; CDR3nt: TGTGCCAGCGGGGTCCAAGAGACCCAGTACTTC; CDR3aa: CASGVQETQYF
d_gene: NA; v_gene: TRBV24-1; j_gene: TRBJ2-2; abundance: NA; len: 16; CDR3nt: TGTGCCACCAGTGATTCATGGGGGTCGAACACCGGGGAGCTGTTTTTT; CDR3aa: CATSDSWGSNTGELFF
d_gene: TRBD1; v_gene: TRBV6-1; j_gene: TRBJ2-3; abundance: many; len: 14; CDR3nt: TGTGCCAGCGGGAGGGACAGGGCGACAGATACGCAGTATTTT; CDR3aa: CASGRDRATDTQYF
d_gene: NA; v_gene: TRBV11-2; j_gene: TRBJ1-3; abundance: NA; len: 16; CDR3nt: TGTGCCAGCTCGCCTGGAGGACAAGGAGGTGGAAACACCATATATTTT; CDR3aa: CASSPGGQGGGNTIYF
d_gene: NA; v_gene: TRBV3-1; j_gene: TRBJ1-2; abundance: many; len: 14; CDR3nt: TGTGCCAGCAGCTCAAGGGTAGGGCAGAGTGGCTACACCTTC; CDR3aa: CASSSRVGQSGYTF
d_gene: NA; v_gene: TRBV7-8; j_gene: TRBJ2-7; abundance: many; len: 12; CDR3nt: TGTGCCAGCAGCCAACTGCCCCGCGAGCAGTACTTC; CDR3aa: CASSQLPREQYF
d_gene: NA; v_gene: TRBV20-1; j_gene: TRBJ2-1; abundance: many; len: 16; CDR3nt: TGCAGTGCCCTCCCCGCGACTACTACTACATTGGATGAGCAGTTCTTC; CDR3aa: CSALPATTTTLDEQFF
d_gene: NA; v_gene: TRBV20-1; j_gene: TRBJ2-4; abundance: NA; len: 13; CDR3nt: TGCAGTGCTGAGGCGTGGGCCAAAAACATTCAGTACTTC; CDR3aa: CSAEAWAKNIQYF
d_gene: NA; v_gene: TRBV3-1; j_gene: TRBJ2-7; abundance: many; len: 12; CDR3nt: TGTGCCAGCAGCCAAGGCCCCTACGAGCAGTACTTC; CDR3aa: CASSQGPYEQYF
d_gene: NA; v_gene: TRBV3-1; j_gene: TRBJ1-1; abundance: few; len: 17; CDR3nt: TGTGCCAGCAGCCAAGACCTGGCTGGGAGGGGCCGGGGCGAAGCTTTCTTT; CDR3aa: CASSQDLAGRGRGEAFF
d_gene: NA; v_gene: TRBV10-1; j_gene: TRBJ1-5; abundance: many; len: 12; CDR3nt: TGCGCCAGCAGTGAGGTTCACCAGCCCCAGCATTTT; CDR3aa: CASSEVHQPQHF
d_gene: NA; v_gene: TRBV11-3; j_gene: TRBJ2-2; abundance: many; len: 13; CDR3nt: TGTGCCAGCAGCTTGCTCCTCGGCGGGGAGCTGTTTTTT; CDR3aa: CASSLLLGGELFF
d_gene: NA; v_gene: TRBV5-5; j_gene: TRBJ1-4; abundance: few; len: 16; CDR3nt: TGTGCCAGCAGTCACAATCCGGGACAAGCTAATGAAAAACTGTTTTTT; CDR3aa: CASSHNPGQANEKLFF
d_gene: NA; v_gene: TRBV12-3/TRBV12-4; j_gene: TRBJ2-2; abundance: many; len: 17; CDR3nt: TGTGCCAGCAGTTTAGTGTCAGGAGCGGAGAACACCGGGGAGCTGTTTTTT; CDR3aa: CASSLVSGAENTGELFF
d_gene: NA; v_gene: TRBV28; j_gene: TRBJ2-7; abundance: many; len: 11; CDR3nt: TGTGCCAGCAGTGTAGACTACGAGCAGTACTTC; CDR3aa: CASSVDYEQYF
d_gene: NA; v_gene: TRBV4-1; j_gene: TRBJ1-3; abundance: NA; len: 14; CDR3nt: TGCGCCAGCAGCCAAGAGGCGGGTGGGTACACCATATATTTT; CDR3aa: CASSQEAGGYTIYF
d_gene: TRBD1; v_gene: TRBV20-1; j_gene: TRBJ2-7; abundance: many; len: 14; CDR3nt: TGCAGTGCTAGGGACCACAGGGGGGCCTACGAGCAGTACTTC; CDR3aa: CSARDHRGAYEQYF
d_gene: NA; v_gene: TRBV4-1; j_gene: TRBJ1-2; abundance: NA; len: 16; CDR3nt: TGCGCCAGCAGCCAAGGTGGGGTGGGGGGAGGCTATGGCTACACCTTC; CDR3aa: CASSQGGVGGGYGYTF
d_gene: NA; v_gene: TRBV2; j_gene: TRBJ2-3; abundance: many; len: 13; CDR3nt: TGTGCCAGCAGTGGGTCGAGGGTTGGTACGCAGTATTTT; CDR3aa: CASSGSRVGTQYF
d_gene: TRBD1; v_gene: TRBV24-1; j_gene: TRBJ1-2; abundance: many; len: 13; CDR3nt: TGTGCCACCAGTGATAGGGGGCGTTACGGCTACACCTTC; CDR3aa: CATSDRGRYGYTF
d_gene: NA; v_gene: TRBV11-2; j_gene: TRBJ1-2; abundance: many; len: 15; CDR3nt: TGTGCCAGCAGCTCCCCCCGGTCAGGAACCTATGGCTACACCTTC; CDR3aa: CASSSPRSGTYGYTF
d_gene: NA; v_gene: TRBV15; j_gene: TRBJ1-4; abundance: NA; len: 15; CDR3nt: TGTGCCACCAGCAGAGATTGGCAGGGAAAGTCAGGACTGTTTTTT; CDR3aa: CATSRDWQGKSGLFF
d_gene: TRBD1; v_gene: TRBV12-3/TRBV12-4; j_gene: TRBJ2-6; abundance: few; len: 13; CDR3nt: TGTGCCAGCAGTAGACAGGGGGATAGCGTCCTGACTTTC; CDR3aa: CASSRQGDSVLTF
d_gene: NA; v_gene: TRBV19; j_gene: TRBJ2-1; abundance: NA; len: 13; CDR3nt: TGTGCCAGTAGTATAGGCGGGACCGTTGAGCAGTTCTTC; CDR3aa: CASSIGGTVEQFF
d_gene: NA; v_gene: TRBV5-4; j_gene: TRBJ1-5; abundance: few; len: 13; CDR3nt: TGTGCCAGCAGCCCGGGAGAAAATCAGCCCCAGCATTTT; CDR3aa: CASSPGENQPQHF
d_gene: TRBD2; v_gene: TRBV28; j_gene: TRBJ2-1; abundance: many; len: 15; CDR3nt: TGTGCCAGCAGTTTTTGGTCCAGCGGGAGGGCCGAGCAGTTCTTC; CDR3aa: CASSFWSSGRAEQFF
d_gene: TRBD2; v_gene: TRBV6-1; j_gene: TRBJ2-4; abundance: many; len: 16; CDR3nt: TGTGCCAGCAGTTCCGGACTAGCCGAGGGCAAAAACATTCAGTACTTC; CDR3aa: CASSSGLAEGKNIQYF
d_gene: NA; v_gene: TRBV3-1; j_gene: TRBJ2-3; abundance: few; len: 14; CDR3nt: TGTGCCAGCAGCCATCGAGGGAGTGGTGATACGCAGTATTTT; CDR3aa: CASSHRGSGDTQYF
d_gene: NA; v_gene: TRBV12-3/TRBV12-4; j_gene: TRBJ2-7; abundance: NA; len: 16; CDR3nt: TGTGCCAGCAGTTCCCTTACTTCGACAGGTTCCTACGAGCAGTACTTC; CDR3aa: CASSSLTSTGSYEQYF
d_gene: NA; v_gene: TRBV27; j_gene: TRBJ1-2; abundance: many; len: 14; CDR3nt: TGTGCCAGCACCTCTTGGACCGTGAACTATGGCTACACCTTC; CDR3aa: CASTSWTVNYGYTF
d_gene: NA; v_gene: TRBV24-1; j_gene: TRBJ1-1; abundance: once; len: 14; CDR3nt: TGTGCCACCAGTGATTTATCAGGTCCCGGGGGAGCTTTCTTT; CDR3aa: CATSDLSGPGGAFF
d_gene: NA; v_gene: TRBV6-5; j_gene: TRBJ2-1; abundance: many; len: 15; CDR3nt: TGTGCCAGCAGTTACGACAGGTCCTCCTACAATGAGCAGTTCTTC; CDR3aa: CASSYDRSSYNEQFF
d_gene: TRBD2; v_gene: TRBV12-5; j_gene: TRBJ2-4; abundance: many; len: 16; CDR3nt: TGTGCTAGTGGTTCGGTACTAGCGGGGGACGTAAACATTCAGTACTTC; CDR3aa: CASGSVLAGDVNIQYF
d_gene: NA; v_gene: TRBV19; j_gene: TRBJ2-5; abundance: few; len: 13; CDR3nt: TGTGCCAGTAGTATAGATGAGAGGGAGACCCAGTACTTC; CDR3aa: CASSIDERETQYF
d_gene: NA; v_gene: TRBV9; j_gene: TRBJ1-1; abundance: few; len: 16; CDR3nt: TGTGCCAGCAGCGTAGGTGGGGGGCTCAGGAACACTGAAGCTTTCTTT; CDR3aa: CASSVGGGLRNTEAFF
d_gene: TRBD1; v_gene: TRBV2; j_gene: TRBJ1-2; abundance: NA; len: 13; CDR3nt: TGTGCCAGCAGCACAGGGGGGGACTATGGCTACACCTTC; CDR3aa: CASSTGGDYGYTF
d_gene: NA; v_gene: TRBV6-5; j_gene: TRBJ2-1; abundance: many; len: 13; CDR3nt: TGTGCCAGCAGTTACTCCGGAGGTCTATTCCAGTTCTTC; CDR3aa: CASSYSGGLFQFF
d_gene: NA; v_gene: TRBV2; j_gene: TRBJ2-5; abundance: NA; len: 16; CDR3nt: TGTGCCAGCGGTGATGGAGGCTTCAAAACACCGGAGACCCAGTACTTC; CDR3aa: CASGDGGFKTPETQYF
d_gene: TRBD1; v_gene: TRBV20-1; j_gene: TRBJ1-2; abundance: many; len: 14; CDR3nt: TGCAGTGCTGCCCAGACAGGGGTGGACTATGGCTACACCTTC; CDR3aa: CSAAQTGVDYGYTF
d_gene: NA; v_gene: TRBV7-8; j_gene: TRBJ1-5; abundance: NA; len: 16; CDR3nt: TGTGCCAGCAGCTCAAGGATAAGAACGAGCAATCAGCCCCAGCATTTT; CDR3aa: CASSSRIRTSNQPQHF